The 20 T cell receptor beta chains reported below all come from one sample, sequenced in a study of blood T cells in healthy people across ages (dated by TCRdb to the mid-2010s). The method was 5' RACE. A second PCR of roughly 6 to 11 cycles was run with a J-beta primer mix and a sample-barcoded 5' primer. TCRdb reanalyzed the raw reads on its own, using fastp at Q25 for trimming and MiXCR for clone calling, and kept in-frame beta chains. Rows merge per CDR3 protein into single entries with the most common DNA and genes. The sample has approximately 2,000,000 distinct CDR3 sequences on record, roughly 43% of them singletons. Together, the top ten hold about 23% of the sample. What was sequenced was blood. Receptor source: a human donor in good health.

This rearrangement joins TRBV4-1 to TRBJ1-2, with 7 bases matching TRBD1. The CDR3 sequence is 15 residues long. Germline V gene sequence: CDR1 MGHRA, CDR2 YSYEKL. V shed 3 bases, J shed 4 bases, and the junction held 8 bases outside the gene matches. The CDR3 DNA is TGCGCCAGCAGCCACGGGACAGACAATTTCTATGGCTACACCTTC. Translating it yields CASSHGTDNFYGYTF.

This clonotype was seen a few times. This rearrangement joins TRBV15 to TRBJ1-1; TRBD1 is a possible D gene (6 bases). This CDR3 comprises 14 residues. Trimming cost V 5 bases and J 5 bases, with 15 bases left between them. Germline CDR1 LNHNV, CDR2 YYDKDF (reference sequence). The CDR3 DNA reads TGTGCCACCAGCTTTGGACAGTTAAAAACTGAAGCTTTCTTT. Translated: CATSFGQLKTEAFF.

This clonotype showed up just a few times. This sequence joins TRBV6-5 and TRBJ1-1; D ambiguous. There are 14 residues in the CDR3. Germline values: CDR1 MNHEY, CDR2 SVGAGI. V lost 0 bases, J lost 1 base, and 6 bases lay in between. Here the CDR3 reads CASSYSAGNTEAFF. In DNA form, the CDR3 reads TGTGCCAGCAGTTACTCCGCAGGGAACACTGAAGCTTTCTTT.

Ten or more counts support this clonotype. The gene calls are TRBV6-5 and TRBJ1-5; weak D call: TRBD1 (5 bases). Germline V gene sequence: CDR1 MNHEY, CDR2 SVGAGI. This CDR3 has 13 amino acids. Trimming shortened V by 2 bases and J by 3 bases, and 5 bases separated the two germline ends. Here the CDR3 reads CASSYGANQPQHF. In nucleotides, the CDR3 is TGTGCCAGCAGTTACGGGGCCAATCAGCCCCAGCATTTT.

Notes on this clonotype: The junction shows a germline mismatch at one end, possibly a read error. The rearrangement joins TRBV29-1 to TRBJ1-3; 7 nucleotides match TRBD1. The germline gives CDR1 SQVTM, CDR2 ANQGSEA. The CDR3 spans 16 residues. CDR3 sequence (DNA): TGCAGCGTCGCCGGGACAGAGATTACTGCTGGAAACGCCATATATTTT. This encodes CSVAGTEITAGNAIYF. The full variable domain, in which reference TRBV29-1 and TRBJ1-3 provide the parts outside the CDR3, is SAVISQKPSRDICQRGTSLTIQCQVDSQVTMMFWYRQQPGQSLTLIATANQGSEATYESGFVIDKFPISRPNLTFSTLTVSNMSPEDSSIYLCSVAGTEITAGNAIYFGEGSWLTVV.

This CDR3 reads CASSQLQGGQGIQYF. DNA for the CDR3: TGTGCCAGCAGTCAATTACAGGGAGGACAGGGCATTCAGTACTTC. V usage is TRBV2 and J usage is TRBJ2-4, with 8 bases matching TRBD1. Germline V CDR1 and CDR2: SNHLY, FYNNEI. The CDR3 contains 15 residues. Germline trimming cut 5 bases from V and 9 bases from J; bases unmatched to any gene: 12.

As concerns this clonotype: One base away lies a much larger clone, so this may be a sequencing read error. The chain combines TRBV29-1 with TRBJ2-7; 7 nucleotides match TRBD2. This CDR3 region has 13 residues. Germline V gene sequence: CDR1 SQVTM, CDR2 ANQGSEA. CDR3 residues: CGVGGGSRYEQYF. CDR3 nucleotide sequence: TGCGGCGTTGGGGGGGGATCGCGGTACGAGCAGTACTTC.

This chain uses TRBV7-9 with TRBJ2-7; tentatively, D is TRBD1 (5 bases). V lost 5 bases and J 7 bases, leaving 21 bases between the germline ends. In germline, CDR1 is SEHNR, CDR2 FQNEAQ (reference sequence). CDR3 size: 15 residues. Written as DNA, the CDR3 is TGTGCCAGCAGCCTAAGGACAAGGGGAAACAATGAGCAGTACTTC. It translates to CASSLRTRGNNEQYF.

Remarks on this clonotype: An end of the junction differs from the germline gene, which may be a read error. The chain recombines TRBV12-3 or TRBV12-4 with TRBJ1-5; D possibly corresponds to TRBD1 (5 bases). This CDR3 spans 16 amino acids. CDR3 DNA sequence: TGTGCCAGCAGTTTACACCGACAGACCCTCAATCGGCCCCAGCATTTT. Its protein product is CASSLHRQTLNRPQHF.

The CDR3 protein is CASSGPGLHTDTQYF. The CDR3 coding sequence is TGTGCCAGCAGTGGCCCAGGCCTACACACAGATACGCAGTATTTT. This chain links TRBV12-3 or TRBV12-4 with TRBJ2-3; D ambiguous. The CDR3 runs to 15 residues. Trimming pared 5 bases from V and 2 bases from J, leaving 14 bases between.

The rearrangement links TRBV18 to TRBJ2-7, with D tentatively TRBD2 (5 bases). There are 15 residues in the CDR3. Germline CDR1 reads KGHSH; CDR2 reads LQKENI. V was pared by 3 bases and J by 0 bases, with 12 bases between. CDR3 loop: CASSPGSGSSYEQYF. The DNA of the CDR3 is TGTGCCAGCTCACCGGGGAGTGGGAGCTCCTACGAGCAGTACTTC.

This clonotype was detected a few times. The chain joins TRBV7-2 to TRBJ2-3, with 10 bases fitting TRBD1. CDR1 is SGHTA, CDR2 FQGNSA, per germline. J lost 4 bases, V lost 5 bases, and 6 bases had no gene match. The CDR3 loop spans 15 amino acids. The CDR3 spells CASSPDRGQADTQYF. The CDR3 nucleotides read TGTGCCAGCAGCCCAGACAGGGGGCAAGCAGATACGCAGTATTTT. The variable domain in full, with the rest retrieved from reference TRBV7-2 and TRBJ2-3, is GAGVSQSPSNKVTEKGKDVELRCDPISGHTALYWYRQSLGQGLEFLIYFQGNSAPDKSGLPSDRFSAERTGGSVSTLTIQRTQQEDSAVYLCASSPDRGQADTQYFGPGTRLTVL.

This clonotype was seen once. The chain carries TRBV21-1 and TRBJ2-5; the DNA was not compared with TRBD1, the D call given in the table. TRBV21-1 is shown as a pseudogene. This CDR3 has 16 residues. As DNA, the CDR3 is TGTGCCAGCAGCTCCCTTGGGGGCCCAATTTTGGAGACCCAGTACTTC. It is translated as CASSSLGGPILETQYF.

This clonotype was found a few times. The genes are TRBV20-1 and TRBJ1-5, with D possibly being TRBD1 (5 bases). Trimming removed 0 bases from V and 6 bases from J, with 21 bases in between. CDR3 length: 17 residues. Per the germline V gene, CDR1 is DFQATT and CDR2 is SNEGSKA (reference sequence). CDR3 residues: CSARDIPRGTAGQPQHF. Here the CDR3 DNA reads TGCAGTGCTAGAGATATCCCACGAGGGACGGCGGGTCAGCCCCAGCATTTT.

A remark on this clonotype: At one boundary the junction diverges from the germline segment, which might be a read error. The chain couples TRBV11-2 to TRBJ1-2; D perhaps matches TRBD1 (6 bases). Germline V CDR1 and CDR2: SGHAT, FQNNGV. The CDR3 runs 13 residues. CDR3 nucleotide sequence: TGTGCCAGCAGCTTAGGGGGGCTTGAAGGCTGCACCTTC. Amino acid sequence: CASSLGGLEGCTF.

Of note for this clonotype: A much larger clone lies a single base off, so this may be a read error. The V and J genes are TRBV5-6 and TRBJ2-1, with D perhaps matching TRBD2 (5 bases). CDR3 length equals 13 residues. V was pared by 2 bases and J by 13 bases, with 16 bases between. Germline assignment: CDR1 SGHDT and CDR2 YYEEEE. CDR3: CASSLRAGETQFF. CDR3 DNA: TGTGCCAGCAGCTTAAGGGCTGGGGAGACCCAGTTCTTC.

V and J are TRBV7-9 and TRBJ2-1; D is possibly TRBD1 (5 bases). This CDR3 spans 16 amino acids. With 0 bases removed from V and 5 bases from J, the gap between germline ends came to 14 bases. CDR1 is SEHNR and CDR2 is FQNEAQ in the germline V gene (reference sequence). CDR3 bases: TGTGCCAGCAGCTTAGCGGGCAGGGTGACCCACAATGAGCAGTTCTTC. Translated: CASSLAGRVTHNEQFF.

This clonotype was found a few times. The chain is built from TRBV12-3 or TRBV12-4 and TRBJ2-3, with D tentatively TRBD2 (6 bases). This CDR3 is built from 15 residues. V shed 2 bases and J shed 3 bases, with 12 bases lying between them. CDR3 nucleotides: TGTGCCAGCAGTTTATACGGGGGAGCGACAGATACGCAGTATTTT. Protein: CASSLYGGATDTQYF.

This rearrangement joins TRBV12-5 to TRBJ2-1, with 10 bases identical to TRBD2. CDR3 length equals 14 residues. Germline loops: CDR1 LGHNT, CDR2 FRNRAP. J gave up 9 bases and V 2 bases, and 4 bases lay outside the gene matches. CDR3 nucleotides: TGTGCTAGTGGTTTGAGCGGGGGGGCGGGTGAGCAGTTCTTC. It yields the protein CASGLSGGAGEQFF.

As to this clonotype: A read error may account for a junction end that differs from germline. The rearrangement uses TRBV11-2 and TRBJ2-7, with D tentatively TRBD1 (5 bases). The J call may not be correct, given that the DNA end is closer to TRBJ2-5. CDR1 is SGHAT, CDR2 FQNNGV, per germline. The CDR3 runs 12 residues. The CDR3 bases are TGTGCCTGCAGCTATTCAGGGGAGACCCAGTACTTC. Translated, it gives CACSYSGETQYF.